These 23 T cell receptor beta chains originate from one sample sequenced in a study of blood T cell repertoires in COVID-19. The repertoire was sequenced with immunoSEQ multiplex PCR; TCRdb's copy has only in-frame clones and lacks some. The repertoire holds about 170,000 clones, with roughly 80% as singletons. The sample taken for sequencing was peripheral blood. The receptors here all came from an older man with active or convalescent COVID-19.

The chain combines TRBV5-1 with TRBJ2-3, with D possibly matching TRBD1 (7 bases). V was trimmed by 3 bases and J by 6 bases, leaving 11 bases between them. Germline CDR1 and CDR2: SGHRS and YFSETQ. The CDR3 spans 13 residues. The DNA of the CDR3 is TGCGCCAGCAGCTCGCAGGGGGGTGATACGCAGTATTTT. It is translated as CASSSQGGDTQYF.

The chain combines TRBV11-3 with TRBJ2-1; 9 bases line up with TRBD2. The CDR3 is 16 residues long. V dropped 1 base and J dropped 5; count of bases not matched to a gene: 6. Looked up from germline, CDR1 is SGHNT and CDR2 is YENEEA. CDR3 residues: CASSLGSSGANNEQFF. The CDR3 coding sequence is TGTGCCAGCAGCTTAGGGTCTAGCGGGGCAAACAATGAGCAGTTCTTC.

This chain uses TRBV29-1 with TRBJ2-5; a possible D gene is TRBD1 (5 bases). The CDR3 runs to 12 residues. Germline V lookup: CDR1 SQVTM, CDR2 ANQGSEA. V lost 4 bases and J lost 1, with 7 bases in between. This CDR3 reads CSVGQTQETQYF. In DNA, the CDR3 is TGCAGCGTTGGACAGACCCAAGAGACCCAGTACTTC. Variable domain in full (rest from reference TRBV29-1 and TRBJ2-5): SAVISQKPSRDICQRGTSLTIQCQVDSQVTMMFWYRQQPGQSLTLIATANQGSEATYESGFVIDKFPISRPNLTFSTLTVSNMSPEDSSIYLCSVGQTQETQYFGPGTRLLVL.

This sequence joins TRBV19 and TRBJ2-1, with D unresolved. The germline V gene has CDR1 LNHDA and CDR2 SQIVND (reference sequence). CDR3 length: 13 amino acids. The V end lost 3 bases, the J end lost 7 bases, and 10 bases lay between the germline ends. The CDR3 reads CASSIARRNEQFF. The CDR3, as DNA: TGTGCCAGTAGTATCGCCCGTAGAAATGAGCAGTTCTTC.

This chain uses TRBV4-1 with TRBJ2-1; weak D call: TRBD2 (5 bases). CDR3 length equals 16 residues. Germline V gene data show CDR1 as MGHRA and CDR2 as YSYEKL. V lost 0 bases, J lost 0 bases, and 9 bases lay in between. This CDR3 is CASSQDQAASYNEQFF. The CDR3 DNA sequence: TGCGCCAGCAGCCAAGATCAAGCGGCCTCCTACAATGAGCAGTTCTTC.

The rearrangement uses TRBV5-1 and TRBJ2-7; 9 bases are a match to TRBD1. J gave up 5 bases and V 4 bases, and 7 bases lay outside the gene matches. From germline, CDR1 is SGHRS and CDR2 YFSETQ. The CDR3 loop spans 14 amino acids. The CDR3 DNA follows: TGCGCCAGCAGCCGGGACAGGGAGGAGAACGAGCAGTACTTC. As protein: CASSRDREENEQYF.

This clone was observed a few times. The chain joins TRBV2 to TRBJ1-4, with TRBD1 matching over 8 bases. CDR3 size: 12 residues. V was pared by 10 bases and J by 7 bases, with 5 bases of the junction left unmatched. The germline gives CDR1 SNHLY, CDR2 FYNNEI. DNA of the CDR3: TGTGCCACCCAGGGGGCGGGTGAAAAACTGTTTTTT. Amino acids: CATQGAGEKLFF.

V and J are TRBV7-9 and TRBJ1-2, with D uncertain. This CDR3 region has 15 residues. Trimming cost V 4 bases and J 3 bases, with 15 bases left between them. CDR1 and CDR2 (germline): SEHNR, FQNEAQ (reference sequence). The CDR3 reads CASSSTPGRDYGYTF. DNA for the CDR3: TGTGCCAGCAGCTCAACACCCGGCCGGGACTATGGCTACACCTTC. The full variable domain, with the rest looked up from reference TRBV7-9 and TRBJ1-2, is DTGVSQNPRHKITKRGQNVTFRCDPISEHNRLYWYRQTLGQGPEFLTYFQNEAQLEKSRLLSDRFSAERPKGSFSTLEIQRTEQGDSAMYLCASSSTPGRDYGYTFGSGTRLTVV.

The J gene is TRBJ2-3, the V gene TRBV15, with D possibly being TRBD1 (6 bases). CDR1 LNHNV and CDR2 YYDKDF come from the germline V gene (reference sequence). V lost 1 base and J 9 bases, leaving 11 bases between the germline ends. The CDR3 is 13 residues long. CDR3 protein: CATSRADRQTQYF. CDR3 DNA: TGTGCCACCAGCAGAGCGGACAGACAAACGCAGTATTTT.

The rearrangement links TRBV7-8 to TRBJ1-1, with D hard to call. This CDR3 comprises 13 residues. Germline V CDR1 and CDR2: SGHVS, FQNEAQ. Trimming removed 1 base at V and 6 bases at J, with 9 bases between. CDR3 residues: CASSLGWAAEAFF. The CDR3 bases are TGTGCCAGCAGCTTAGGATGGGCTGCTGAAGCTTTCTTT.

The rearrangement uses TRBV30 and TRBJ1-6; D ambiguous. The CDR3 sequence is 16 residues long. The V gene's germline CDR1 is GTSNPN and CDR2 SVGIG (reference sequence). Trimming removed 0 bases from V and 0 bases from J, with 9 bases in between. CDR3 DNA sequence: TGTGCCTGGAGTGTAGGCGGCAGCTCCTATAATTCACCCCTCCACTTT. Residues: CAWSVGGSSYNSPLHF.

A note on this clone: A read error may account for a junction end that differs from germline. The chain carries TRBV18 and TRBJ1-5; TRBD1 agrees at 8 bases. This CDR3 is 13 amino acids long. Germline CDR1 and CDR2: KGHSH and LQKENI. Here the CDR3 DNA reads TGTGCCAGCTCGCCACAGGGGGATCAGCCCCAGCATTTT. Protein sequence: CASSPQGDQPQHF.

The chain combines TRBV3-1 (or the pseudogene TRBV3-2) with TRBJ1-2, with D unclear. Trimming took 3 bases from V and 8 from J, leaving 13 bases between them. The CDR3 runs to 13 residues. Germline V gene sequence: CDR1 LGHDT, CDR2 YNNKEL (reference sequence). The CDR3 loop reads CASSHRVQRGYTF. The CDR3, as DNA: TGTGCCAGCAGCCACCGGGTCCAGAGAGGCTACACCTTC.

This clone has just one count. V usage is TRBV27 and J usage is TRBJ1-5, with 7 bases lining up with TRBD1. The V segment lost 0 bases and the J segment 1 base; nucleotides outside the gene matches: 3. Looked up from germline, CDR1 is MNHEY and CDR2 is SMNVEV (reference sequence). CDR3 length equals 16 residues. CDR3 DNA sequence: TGTGCCAGCAGTTTATCGGGGACAGCCAGCAATCAGCCCCAGCATTTT. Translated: CASSLSGTASNQPQHF.

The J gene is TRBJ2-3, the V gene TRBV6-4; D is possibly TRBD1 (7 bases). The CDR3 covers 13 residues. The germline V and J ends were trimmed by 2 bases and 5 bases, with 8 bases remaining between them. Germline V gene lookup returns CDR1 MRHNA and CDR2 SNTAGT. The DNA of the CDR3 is TGTGCCAGCAGTGACCAGGGGGGAGATACGCAGTATTTT. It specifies CASSDQGGDTQYF.

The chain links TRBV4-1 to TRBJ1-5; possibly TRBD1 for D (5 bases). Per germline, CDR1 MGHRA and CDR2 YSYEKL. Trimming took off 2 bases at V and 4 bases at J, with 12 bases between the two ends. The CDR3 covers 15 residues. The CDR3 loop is CASSQQGGGNQPQHF. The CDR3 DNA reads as TGCGCCAGCAGCCAACAGGGCGGGGGTAATCAGCCCCAGCATTTT.

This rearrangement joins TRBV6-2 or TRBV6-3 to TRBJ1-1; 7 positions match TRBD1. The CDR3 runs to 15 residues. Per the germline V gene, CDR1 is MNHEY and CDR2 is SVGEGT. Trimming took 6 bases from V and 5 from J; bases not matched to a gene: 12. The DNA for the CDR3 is TGTGCCAGCAGACCTCGACAGGGTGAACAGACTGAAGCTTTCTTT. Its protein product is CASRPRQGEQTEAFF.

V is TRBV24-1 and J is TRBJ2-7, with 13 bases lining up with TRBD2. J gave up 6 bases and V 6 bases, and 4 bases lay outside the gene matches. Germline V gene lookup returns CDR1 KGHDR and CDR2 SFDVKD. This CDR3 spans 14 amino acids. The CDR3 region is CATSLGLAGAEQYF. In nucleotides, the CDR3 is TGTGCCACCAGTCTAGGACTAGCGGGGGCCGAGCAGTACTTC.

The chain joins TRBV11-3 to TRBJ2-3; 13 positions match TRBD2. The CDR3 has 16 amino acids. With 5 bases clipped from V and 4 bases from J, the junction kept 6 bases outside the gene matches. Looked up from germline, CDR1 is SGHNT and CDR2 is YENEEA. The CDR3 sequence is CASSPRTSGSSDTQYF. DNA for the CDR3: TGTGCCAGCAGCCCGCGGACTAGCGGGAGTTCAGATACGCAGTATTTT.

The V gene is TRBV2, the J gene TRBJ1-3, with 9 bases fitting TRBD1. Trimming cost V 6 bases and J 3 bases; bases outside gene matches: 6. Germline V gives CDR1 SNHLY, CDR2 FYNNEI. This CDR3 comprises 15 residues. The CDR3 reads CASSQQGAGGNTIYF. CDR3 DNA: TGTGCCAGCAGCCAACAGGGGGCCGGTGGAAACACCATATATTTT.

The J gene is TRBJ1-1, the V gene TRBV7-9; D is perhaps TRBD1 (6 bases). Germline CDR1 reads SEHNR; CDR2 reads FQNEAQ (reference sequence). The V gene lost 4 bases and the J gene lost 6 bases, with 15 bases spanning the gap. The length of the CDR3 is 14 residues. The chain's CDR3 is CASSSGTLFAEAFF. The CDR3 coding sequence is TGTGCCAGCAGCTCTGGGACACTTTTTGCTGAAGCTTTCTTT.

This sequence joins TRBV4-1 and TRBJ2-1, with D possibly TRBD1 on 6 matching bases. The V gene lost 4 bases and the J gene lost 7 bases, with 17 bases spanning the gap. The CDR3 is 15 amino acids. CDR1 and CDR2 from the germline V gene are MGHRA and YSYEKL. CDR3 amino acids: CASSPLGGVANEQFF. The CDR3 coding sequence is TGCGCCAGCAGCCCTTTAGGGGGAGTCGCAAATGAGCAGTTCTTC.

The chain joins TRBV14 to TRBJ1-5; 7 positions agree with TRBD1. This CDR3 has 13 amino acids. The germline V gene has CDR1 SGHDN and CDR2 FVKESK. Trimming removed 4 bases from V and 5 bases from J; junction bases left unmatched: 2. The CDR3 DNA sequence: TGTGCCAGCAGCCCGGGACAGTATCAGCCCCAGCATTTT. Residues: CASSPGQYQPQHF.